This entry lists 20 T cell receptor beta chains sequenced from one sample in a study of blood T cell repertoires in COVID-19. The protocol was immunoSEQ multiplex PCR, while the TCRdb copy is restricted to in-frame clones and leaves out a portion. The table records about 180,000 clones, 84% of them present only once. The sample was peripheral blood. The origin of the receptors is a human donor in a cohort sampled during active COVID-19.

The chain carries TRBV12-3 or TRBV12-4 and TRBJ2-7, with TRBD1 as a possible D gene (5 bases). Deletions cut 7 bases from V and 0 bases from J, with 10 bases between. The CDR3 consists of 13 residues. The DNA for the CDR3 is TGTGCCAGCACCACGACAGACTCCTACGAGCAGTACTTC. This gives the protein CASTTTDSYEQYF.

The rearrangement uses TRBV25-1 and TRBJ2-7, with D tentatively TRBD2 (5 bases). This CDR3 region has 15 residues. CDR1 is MGHDK, CDR2 SYGVNS, per germline. The V gene lost 5 bases and the J gene lost 4 bases, with 18 bases spanning the gap. The CDR3 DNA sequence: TGTGCCAGCAGTAAACCGGGGATAGAGGGTTACGAGCAGTACTTC. Translation: CASSKPGIEGYEQYF.

The chain couples TRBV3-1 (or the pseudogene TRBV3-2) to TRBJ2-3; no reliable D call. V lost 1 base and J lost 2, with 4 bases in between. This CDR3 comprises 13 residues. The germline V gene has CDR1 LGHDT and CDR2 YNNKEL (reference sequence). The CDR3 protein is CASSQAFTDTQYF. The CDR3 bases are TGTGCCAGCAGCCAAGCTTTCACAGATACGCAGTATTTT.

The V call is TRBV10-1, the J call TRBJ2-7, with 8 nucleotides matching TRBD1. Germline V gives CDR1 WNHNN, CDR2 SYGVQD (reference sequence). V trimming: 3 bases; J trimming: 2 bases; junction bases outside the gene matches: 6. CDR3 length equals 15 residues. The CDR3 nucleotides are TGCGCCAGCAGTGAAACCAGGGGGCCCCCCTACGAGCAGTACTTC. It codes for CASSETRGPPYEQYF.

V and J are TRBV29-1 and TRBJ2-7, with 9 bases fitting TRBD1. V was pared by 4 bases and J by 5 bases, with 6 bases of the junction left unmatched. This CDR3 is 13 amino acids long. Germline V gene data show CDR1 as SQVTM and CDR2 as ANQGSEA. CDR3 bases: TGCAGCGTTGTAGGGGACAGGGATCACGAGCAGTACTTC. Translation: CSVVGDRDHEQYF.

Only a few counts were recorded for this clone. This sequence joins TRBV7-8 and TRBJ1-2; a possible D gene is TRBD1 (6 bases). The CDR3 is 18 residues long. V lost 1 base to trimming and J lost 1 base, with 19 bases between them. The germline V gene has CDR1 SGHVS and CDR2 FQNEAQ. The CDR3 is CASSLEGKRDTFNYGYTF. CDR3 coding DNA: TGTGCCAGCAGCTTAGAGGGAAAGAGGGACACCTTTAACTATGGCTACACCTTC.

V usage is TRBV14 and J usage is TRBJ2-7, with TRBD2 matching 8 bases. The germline V gene has CDR1 SGHDN and CDR2 FVKESK. The CDR3 is 15 residues long. V shed 1 base, J shed 2 bases, and the junction held 4 bases outside the gene matches. The CDR3 region has the DNA TGTGCCAGCAGCCAAGGACTAGCGAAGGCCTACGAGCAGTACTTC. As protein: CASSQGLAKAYEQYF.

The genes are TRBV5-1 and TRBJ2-4; the match to TRBD2 covers 12 bases. This CDR3 comprises 16 residues. With V trimmed by 5 bases and J by 1 base, 4 bases remained unmatched. CDR1 is SGHRS, CDR2 YFSETQ, per germline. CDR3 sequence: CASSTSGGKAKNIQYF. CDR3 nucleotides: TGCGCCAGCAGTACTAGCGGGGGGAAGGCCAAAAACATTCAGTACTTC.

This chain links TRBV5-1 with TRBJ1-1; weak D call: TRBD1 (5 bases). Per germline, CDR1 SGHRS and CDR2 YFSETQ. This CDR3 has 16 amino acids. The germline V and J ends were trimmed by 0 bases and 1 base, with 13 bases remaining between them. CDR3 in DNA: TGCGCCAGCAGCTTGGCCTTGGGGGGTGGGAACACTGAAGCTTTCTTT. Protein product: CASSLALGGGNTEAFF.

The chain uses TRBV9 and TRBJ1-6; D call uncertain. V lost 4 bases and J 7 bases, leaving 15 bases between the germline ends. Looked up from germline, CDR1 is SGDLS and CDR2 is YYNGEE. CDR3 length: 15 residues. The CDR3, as DNA: TGTGCCAGCAGCCCTCTAGGCTTGGAGAATTCACCCCTCCACTTT. It encodes CASSPLGLENSPLHF.

This clone was seen only a few times. The chain couples TRBV25-1 to TRBJ2-4; 7 nucleotides align to TRBD1. Germline trimming cut 4 bases from V and 3 bases from J; bases unmatched to any gene: 3. The CDR3 is made up of 14 amino acids. CDR1 and CDR2 from the germline V gene are MGHDK and SYGVNS. In DNA form, the CDR3 reads TGTGCCAGCAGTGGAGCAGGGGGCAAAAACATTCAGTACTTC. It is translated as CASSGAGGKNIQYF. Supplemented by reference TRBV25-1 and TRBJ2-4, the full variable domain reads EADIYQTPRYLVIGTGKKITLECSQTMGHDKMYWYQQDPGMELHLIHYSYGVNSTEKGDLSSESTVSRIRTEHFPLTLESARPSHTSQYLCASSGAGGKNIQYFGAGTRLSVL.

This chain connects TRBV5-1 to TRBJ2-3, with D perhaps TRBD2 (6 bases). The CDR3 runs to 16 residues. Trimming removed 6 bases at V and 2 bases at J, with 19 bases between. The V gene's germline CDR1 is SGHRS and CDR2 YFSETQ. The CDR3 DNA is TGCGCCAGCAACCCGACCGGGACTTCCGCCACAGATACGCAGTATTTT. It specifies CASNPTGTSATDTQYF. Together with reference TRBV5-1 and TRBJ2-3, the CDR3 gives the full variable domain: KAGVTQTPRYLIKTRGQQVTLSCSPISGHRSVSWYQQTPGQGLQFLFEYFSETQRNKGNFPGRFSGRQFSNSRSEMNVSTLELGDSALYLCASNPTGTSATDTQYFGPGTRLTVL.

Only one count was recorded for this clone. This chain connects TRBV19 to TRBJ1-5; unclear D gene. CDR1 is LNHDA and CDR2 is SQIVND in the germline V gene (reference sequence). The V and J ends lost 3 bases and 8 bases respectively, with 23 bases between them. The CDR3 has 17 amino acids. This CDR3 is CASSISTIVGGREPQHF. CDR3 bases: TGTGCCAGTAGTATTTCTACGATTGTGGGAGGTCGGGAGCCCCAGCATTTT.

V gene TRBV7-2 combines with J gene TRBJ2-1, with TRBD2 identical over 7 bases. The CDR3 loop spans 14 amino acids. Germline V gives CDR1 SGHTA, CDR2 FQGNSA. Trimming cost V 3 bases and J 7 bases; bases outside gene matches: 6. This CDR3 is CASSFAGEWNEQFF. DNA of the CDR3: TGTGCCAGCAGCTTCGCGGGGGAATGGAATGAGCAGTTCTTC.

The V gene is TRBV6-5, the J gene TRBJ1-1; unclear D gene. Germline V gene lookup returns CDR1 MNHEY and CDR2 SVGAGI. The CDR3 length is 14 residues. Between the trimmed V and J ends, which lost 4 bases and 4 bases, there was a span of 13 bases. CDR3 sequence reads: CASSSREGSTEAFF. The CDR3 DNA reads TGTGCCAGCAGTTCGAGGGAAGGAAGCACTGAAGCTTTCTTT.

The chain has TRBV7-9 and TRBJ1-2; TRBD1 is a possible D gene (6 bases). V was trimmed by 5 bases and J by 5 bases, leaving 15 bases between them. This CDR3 spans 14 amino acids. Germline-derived CDR1 and CDR2 are SEHNR and FQNEAQ (reference sequence). CDR3: CASSRQRDKYGYTF. CDR3 coding DNA: TGTGCCAGCAGCCGGCAACGGGACAAGTATGGCTACACCTTC.

This chain uses TRBV6-1 with TRBJ2-6; D is ambiguous. Trimming shortened V by 3 bases and J by 4 bases, and 13 bases separated the two germline ends. The CDR3 consists of 16 residues. Germline CDR1 MNHNS, CDR2 SASEGT. The CDR3 sequence: CASSDLLGRGANVLTF. The CDR3 DNA reads as TGTGCCAGCAGTGACCTCCTTGGGCGCGGGGCCAACGTCCTGACTTTC.

This clone turned up a few times. CDR3 protein: CASSPGGAGEQFF. CDR3 nucleotide sequence: TGTGCCAGCAGCCCCGGGGGGGCAGGTGAGCAGTTCTTC. The gene calls are TRBV12-3 or TRBV12-4 and TRBJ2-1; 8 bases are a match to TRBD2. V trimming: 6 bases; J trimming: 9 bases; junction bases outside the gene matches: 7. The CDR3 covers 13 residues.

The chain couples TRBV7-9 to TRBJ1-2, with D unresolved. The V end lost 2 bases, the J end lost 6 bases, and 13 bases lay between the germline ends. Per the germline V gene, CDR1 is SEHNR and CDR2 is FQNEAQ (reference sequence). This CDR3 is 14 amino acids long. Here the CDR3 DNA reads TGTGCCAGCAGCTTATGGAGGGAGTTCAATGGCTACACCTTC. This gives the protein CASSLWREFNGYTF.

The J gene is TRBJ2-7, the V gene TRBV3-1 (or the pseudogene TRBV3-2); TRBD2 matches 8 bases. J lost 3 bases, V lost 4 bases, and 5 bases had no gene match. CDR3 length: 14 amino acids. CDR1 LGHDT and CDR2 YNNKEL come from the germline V gene (reference sequence). CDR3 nucleotide sequence: TGTGCCAGCAGCCCCTCCGGGACTAGCTACGAGCAGTACTTC. Translation gives CASSPSGTSYEQYF.